The rows below give T cell receptor beta chains drawn from one sample of a study of Ad26.COV2.S vaccination and SARS-CoV-2 variants. Sequencing used immunoSEQ multiplex PCR; TCRdb keeps in-frame clones, though not all of them. The sample holds 300,000 to 350,000 clones; roughly 91% are singletons and the top ten take under 6%. The source was peripheral blood, collected in a trial of Ad26.COV2.S vaccine versus placebo. All receptors come from a person between 18 and 60 years old who received the Ad26.COV2.S COVID-19 vaccine or a placebo. The CDR3 runs from the conserved cysteine through the conserved F or W. D genes are given only for firm matches. Size values are once, few and many counts, or a class for expanded clones, and some rows have none.

j_gene,d_gene,abundance,v_gene,CDR3nt,CDR3aa
TRBJ1-2,-,-,TRBV2,TGTGCCAGTCGGTTGGGCTATGGCTACACCTTC,CASRLGYGYTF
TRBJ2-1,-,once,TRBV24-1,TGTGCCACCAGTGATAACCAGGATATATCGAATGAGCAGTTCTTC,CATSDNQDISNEQFF
TRBJ1-5,-,-,TRBV28,TGTGCCAGCAGTTGGGGCGGGCCCCAGCATTTT,CASSWGGPQHF
TRBJ2-7,-,-,TRBV5-1,TGCGCCAGCAGCCCGGACAGTCCCTACGAGCAGTACTTC,CASSPDSPYEQYF
TRBJ2-5,-,once,TRBV18,TGTGCCAGCTCCCGGCCTACGAAGACCCAGTACTTC,CASSRPTKTQYF
TRBJ1-6,TRBD1,-,TRBV6-1,TGTGCCAGCAGTGCGGGACAGGGCTTAACTTATAATTCACCCCTCCACTTT,CASSAGQGLTYNSPLHF
TRBJ2-7,-,-,TRBV6-5,TGTGCCAGCGTTAATGGGAGCCCCTACGAGCAGTACTTC,CASVNGSPYEQYF
TRBJ1-3,TRBD1,-,TRBV5-1,TGCGCCAGCGCAACCGGGACAGAGACTGGAAACACCATATATTTT,CASATGTETGNTIYF
TRBJ2-1,TRBD1,-,TRBV5-1,TGCGCCAGCAGCTTGGGGGACAGTTACAATGAGCAGTTCTTC,CASSLGDSYNEQFF
TRBJ2-6,-,-,TRBV4-1,TGCGCCAGCAGACAGGACCAAGCCTCTGGGGCCAACGTCCTGACTTTC,CASRQDQASGANVLTF
TRBJ2-5,TRBD2,-,TRBV12-5,TGTGCTAGTGGTTTGACTAGCGGGGAAGAGACCCAGTACTTC,CASGLTSGEETQYF
TRBJ2-3,-,-,TRBV6-6,TGTGCCAGCAGTTACCGTAGTACAGATACGCAGTATTTT,CASSYRSTDTQYF
TRBJ1-4,-,-,TRBV11-2,TGTGCCAGCAGCAAGGCCCGAGGAGATGAAAAACTGTTTTTT,CASSKARGDEKLFF
TRBJ2-7,-,-,TRBV10-3,TGTGCCATCAGTGAGTCCGATTCGCTGTACGAGCAGTACTTC,CAISESDSLYEQYF
TRBJ2-1,TRBD1,-,TRBV6-2/TRBV6-3,TGTGCCAGCAGTCCCCGGACAGGGGAGCCCAATGAGCAGTTCTTC,CASSPRTGEPNEQFF
TRBJ1-3,-,-,TRBV9,TGTGCCAGCAGCGGGGGGGATGGAAACACCATATATTTT,CASSGGDGNTIYF
TRBJ2-4,-,-,TRBV5-1,TGCGCCAGCAGCTTGGAAGGGTTTCCGGACATTCAGTACTTC,CASSLEGFPDIQYF
TRBJ2-7,-,-,TRBV3-1/TRBV3-2,TGTGCCAGCAGCCAAGATTGGGGGCAGGGCTACGAGCAGTACTTC,CASSQDWGQGYEQYF
TRBJ2-5,-,-,TRBV5-5,TGTGCCAGCAGCTTACGCGAGACCCAGTACTTC,CASSLRETQYF
TRBJ1-2,-,-,TRBV11-2,TGTGCCAGCAGCTCGGGACGGATTAACTATGGCTACACCTTC,CASSSGRINYGYTF
TRBJ2-7,-,-,TRBV3-1/TRBV3-2,TGTGCCAGCAGCCAAGTAAGGACTCGCCCCTACGAGCAGTACTTC,CASSQVRTRPYEQYF
TRBJ1-6,-,once,TRBV4-3,TGCGCCAGCAGCCAAGATTCGGCGGCAGGATCCTATAATTCACCCCTCCACTTT,CASSQDSAAGSYNSPLHF
TRBJ2-3,TRBD1,once,TRBV27,TGTGCCAGCAGTCCCCTCCAGGGGGCGGCGGTTTCAGATACGCAGTATTTT,CASSPLQGAAVSDTQYF
TRBJ2-3,TRBD2,-,TRBV3-1/TRBV3-2,TGTGCCAGCAGCCAAGATCTCGCTAGCGGGTTTAGCACAGATACGCAGTATTTT,CASSQDLASGFSTDTQYF
TRBJ2-7,-,-,TRBV5-4,TGTGCCAGCAGCTTCCGGCAGATCAAACTGAACTCCTACGAGCAGTACTTC,CASSFRQIKLNSYEQYF
TRBJ1-1,TRBD1,-,TRBV7-9,TGTGCCAGCAGCTTCATCCAGGGGGCGATGACTGAAGCTTTCTTT,CASSFIQGAMTEAFF
TRBJ2-7,-,once,TRBV10-3,TGTGCCATCAGTGCAGTAATCGGCTACGAGCAGTACTTC,CAISAVIGYEQYF
TRBJ2-5,TRBD2,-,TRBV19,TGTGCCAGTAGGGGACTAGCGGAGAACGGGGAGACCCAGTACTTC,CASRGLAENGETQYF
TRBJ1-6,-,-,TRBV11-2,TGTGCCAGCAGCCCGGCGTCCTTCCTCGGCTCCTATAATTCACCCCTCCACTTT,CASSPASFLGSYNSPLHF
TRBJ2-7,TRBD2,-,TRBV7-9,TGTGCCAGCAGCCGCTGGGCCGGGACTAGCGGGACGGCCGAGCAGTACTTC,CASSRWAGTSGTAEQYF
TRBJ1-1,TRBD1,-,TRBV19,TGTGCCAGTAGTGCCAAAGACAGGGTCGTGAACACTGAAGCTTTCTTT,CASSAKDRVVNTEAFF
TRBJ1-1,-,few,TRBV7-8,TGTGCCAGCAGAGGACAGCCGAACACTGAAGCTTTCTTT,CASRGQPNTEAFF
TRBJ2-1,TRBD2,-,TRBV9,TGTGCCAGCAGCGTAGGACTAGCGGACAATGAGCAGTTCTTC,CASSVGLADNEQFF
TRBJ2-7,-,few,TRBV5-6,TGTGCCAGCAGCTTGCTGAGTGACTACGAGCAGTACTTC,CASSLLSDYEQYF
TRBJ1-1,TRBD1,-,TRBV5-6,TGTGCCAGCAGCCTTGGACAGGGAGTCACTGAAGCTTTCTTT,CASSLGQGVTEAFF
TRBJ1-1,TRBD1,-,TRBV7-9,TGTGCCAGCAGAGAAAGACAGGGGAGGAACACTGAAGCTTTCTTT,CASRERQGRNTEAFF
TRBJ2-5,TRBD2,-,TRBV4-2,TGTGCCAGCAGCCTCCATAGCGGGGGGGAAAAGACCCAGTACTTC,CASSLHSGGEKTQYF
TRBJ2-7,TRBD2,-,TRBV4-3,TGCGCCAGCAGCCCCACTAGGGCGGGGGGCCACGAGCAGTACTTC,CASSPTRAGGHEQYF
TRBJ1-1,TRBD1,once,TRBV19,TGTGCCAGCACGAGACAGGGTTGGACTGAAGCTTTCTTT,CASTRQGWTEAFF
TRBJ2-3,-,-,TRBV5-5,TGTGCCAGCAGCCAAAACACAGATACGCAGTATTTT,CASSQNTDTQYF
TRBJ1-6,-,-,TRBV21-1,TGTGCCAGCAGCACGCAGGGAAGCTCCTATAATTCACCCCTCCACTTT,CASSTQGSSYNSPLHF
TRBJ2-7,-,-,TRBV20-1,TGCAGTGCTAGTTCTGGATACGAGCAGTACTTC,CSASSGYEQYF
TRBJ2-1,-,-,TRBV18,TGTGCCAGCTCACCGCCAACCCGGAGCTCCTACAATGAGCAGTTCTTC,CASSPPTRSSYNEQFF
TRBJ1-1,-,-,TRBV3-1/TRBV3-2,TGTGCCAGCAGCCAAGATCTGAGCTCCACTGAAGCTTTCTTT,CASSQDLSSTEAFF
TRBJ1-4,-,-,TRBV5-1,TGCGCCAGCAGCTTGACGGGGATCAACCTGTTTTTT,CASSLTGINLFF
TRBJ2-7,-,-,TRBV6-5,TGTGCCAGCAGTATCGGACAGCCCGCGGACGAGCAGTACTTC,CASSIGQPADEQYF
TRBJ1-1,-,once,TRBV24-1,TGTGCCACCAGAGACCGGAACACTGAAGCTTTCTTT,CATRDRNTEAFF
TRBJ2-1,-,-,TRBV4-1,TGCGCCAGCAGCCAAGATTTAGGGACCGGCAATGAGCAGTTCTTC,CASSQDLGTGNEQFF
TRBJ2-5,-,-,TRBV28,TGTGCCAGCAGTTTCGGACAGCCCTACCAAGAGACCCAGTACTTC,CASSFGQPYQETQYF
TRBJ1-1,TRBD1,-,TRBV7-9,TGTGCCAGCAGCTCGGAGACAGGGGTTAACACTGAAGCTTTCTTT,CASSSETGVNTEAFF
TRBJ2-5,-,-,TRBV5-1,TGCGCCAGCAGCTTGGCCGGTAGGGGGAAAGGAGAGACCCAGTACTTC,CASSLAGRGKGETQYF
TRBJ2-3,TRBD2,-,TRBV4-2,TGTGCCAGCAGCCAAGGAGCGGGGGGAACGGGCACAGATACGCAGTATTTT,CASSQGAGGTGTDTQYF
TRBJ2-1,TRBD1,-,TRBV19,TGTGCCAGTAGTATCCGACAGGGGGCGCGTTACAATGAGCAGTTCTTC,CASSIRQGARYNEQFF
TRBJ1-2,-,-,TRBV6-5,TGTGCCAGCAGGGGTCAGGGGCCCAACTATGGCTACACCTTC,CASRGQGPNYGYTF
TRBJ2-3,TRBD1,-,TRBV3-1/TRBV3-2,TGTGCCAGCAGCCAAGTCACGGGACAGGGAGATACGCAGTATTTT,CASSQVTGQGDTQYF
TRBJ1-2,TRBD1,-,TRBV15,TGTGCCACCAGCAGAGGCGGGACAGGGAGTGGTTATGGCTACACCTTC,CATSRGGTGSGYGYTF
TRBJ2-1,-,-,TRBV9,TGTGCCAGCAGCGTAGGAGGGGGGGGGAACAATGAGCAGTTCTTC,CASSVGGGGNNEQFF
TRBJ1-6,-,-,TRBV5-1,TGCGCCAGCAGCTCCGGACAAGATAATTCACCCCTCCACTTT,CASSSGQDNSPLHF
TRBJ2-7,TRBD1,once,TRBV12-3/TRBV12-4,TGTGCCAGCAGTTTCGACAGGGCCTACGAGCAGTACTTC,CASSFDRAYEQYF